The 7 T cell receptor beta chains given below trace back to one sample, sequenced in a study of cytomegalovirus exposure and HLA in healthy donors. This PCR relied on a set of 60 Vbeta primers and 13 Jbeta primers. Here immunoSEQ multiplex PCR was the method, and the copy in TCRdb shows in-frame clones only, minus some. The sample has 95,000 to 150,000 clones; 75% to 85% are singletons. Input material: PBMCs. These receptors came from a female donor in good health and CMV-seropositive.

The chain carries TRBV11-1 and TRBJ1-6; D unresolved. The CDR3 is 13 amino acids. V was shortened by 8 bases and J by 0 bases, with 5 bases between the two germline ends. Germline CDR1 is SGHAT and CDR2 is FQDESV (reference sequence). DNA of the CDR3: TGTGCCAGCGGGAGCTCCTATAATTCACCCCTCCACTTT. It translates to CASGSSYNSPLHF.

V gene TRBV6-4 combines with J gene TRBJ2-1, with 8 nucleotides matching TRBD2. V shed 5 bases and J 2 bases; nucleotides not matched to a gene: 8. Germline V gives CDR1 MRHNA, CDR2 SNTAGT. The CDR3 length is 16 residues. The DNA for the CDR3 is TGTGCCAGCAGTTCCTTAGCGGGGCCAACCTACAATGAGCAGTTCTTC. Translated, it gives CASSSLAGPTYNEQFF.

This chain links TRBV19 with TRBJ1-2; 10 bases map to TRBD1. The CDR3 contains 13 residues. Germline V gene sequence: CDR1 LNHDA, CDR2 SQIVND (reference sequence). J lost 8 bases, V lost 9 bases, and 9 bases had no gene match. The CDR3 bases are TGTGCCAGCTCCGGGACAGGGGAGTTCGGCTACACCTTC. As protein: CASSGTGEFGYTF.

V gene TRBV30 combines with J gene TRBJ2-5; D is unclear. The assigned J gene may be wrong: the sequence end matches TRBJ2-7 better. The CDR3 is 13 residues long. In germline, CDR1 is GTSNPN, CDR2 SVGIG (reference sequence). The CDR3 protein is CAWTVLIGYEQYF. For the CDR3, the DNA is TGTGCCTGGACCGTACTCATTGGTTACGAGCAGTACTTC.

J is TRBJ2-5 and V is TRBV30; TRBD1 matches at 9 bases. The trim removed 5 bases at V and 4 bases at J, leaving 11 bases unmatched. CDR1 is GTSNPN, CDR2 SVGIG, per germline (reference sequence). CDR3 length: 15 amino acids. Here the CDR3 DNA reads TGTGCCTGGTGGCAACCAAACAGGGGGCCAGAGACCCAGTACTTC. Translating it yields CAWWQPNRGPETQYF.

The CDR3 nucleotides are TGCGCCAGCAGCCAAGGAGCGAAGCCGGCCTATGGCTACACCTTC. Protein product: CASSQGAKPAYGYTF. The chain is built from TRBV4-3 and TRBJ1-2; D remains ambiguous. Trimming pared 1 base from V and 4 bases from J, leaving 13 bases between. The CDR3 runs 15 residues. The germline V gene has CDR1 LGHNA and CDR2 YSLEER.

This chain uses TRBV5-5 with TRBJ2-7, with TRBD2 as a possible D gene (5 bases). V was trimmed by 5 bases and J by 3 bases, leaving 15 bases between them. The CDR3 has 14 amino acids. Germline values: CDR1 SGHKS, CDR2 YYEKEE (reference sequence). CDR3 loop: CASRSGAGIYEQYF. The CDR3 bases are TGTGCCAGCAGGTCCGGTGCCGGGATCTACGAGCAGTACTTC. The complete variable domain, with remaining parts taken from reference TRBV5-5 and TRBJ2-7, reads DAGVTQSPTHLIKTRGQQVTLRCSPISGHKSVSWYQQVLGQGPQFIFQYYEKEERGRGNFPDRFSARQFPNYSSELNVNALLLGDSALYLCASRSGAGIYEQYFGPGTRLTVT.